The 16 T cell receptor beta chains in this list originate from one sample, sequenced in a study of blood T cell repertoires in COVID-19. Using immunoSEQ multiplex PCR, the repertoire was profiled, and TCRdb retains in-frame clones only, with some absent. The top ten hold approximately 5% of the sample, which has 150,000 to 200,000 clones, roughly 90% seen once. Sequencing was performed on peripheral blood. The receptors originated from a man younger than 45 with COVID-19, enrolled during active disease.

This chain uses TRBV3-1 (or the pseudogene TRBV3-2) with TRBJ2-2; TRBD2 agrees at 12 bases. The CDR3 sequence is 19 residues long. Per the germline V gene, CDR1 is LGHDT and CDR2 is YNNKEL (reference sequence). J lost 0 bases, V lost 7 bases, and 12 bases had no gene match. Here the CDR3 reads CASTKARLAGGPNTGELFF. In nucleotides, the CDR3 is TGTGCCAGCACCAAAGCCCGTCTAGCGGGGGGGCCGAACACCGGGGAGCTGTTTTTT.

The chain has TRBV25-1 and TRBJ1-6; no clear D. V was shortened by 4 bases and J by 7 bases, with 8 bases between the two germline ends. The CDR3 length is 13 residues. From germline, CDR1 is MGHDK and CDR2 SYGVNS. CDR3 amino acids: CASSGQTNSPLHF. DNA of the CDR3: TGTGCCAGCAGTGGCCAGACAAATTCACCCCTCCACTTT.

The V gene is TRBV5-1, the J gene TRBJ2-1; TRBD1 matches 9 bases. J gave up 2 bases and V 4 bases, and 4 bases lay outside the gene matches. CDR3 size: 15 residues. CDR1 SGHRS and CDR2 YFSETQ come from the germline V gene. CDR3 DNA sequence: TGCGCCAGCAGCCCTGGGACAGGGACCTACAATGAGCAGTTCTTC. It is translated as CASSPGTGTYNEQFF.

The chain carries TRBV4-3 and TRBJ1-1; D is unclear. Germline V gene sequence: CDR1 LGHNA, CDR2 YSLEER. Trimming stripped 3 bases from V and 1 base from J, with 12 bases between. The length of the CDR3 is 15 residues. The CDR3 region has the DNA TGCGCCAGCAGCCACCGGCCCGCAGGGAACACTGAAGCTTTCTTT. The encoded protein is CASSHRPAGNTEAFF.

This clone was counted between two and nine times. The rearrangement joins TRBV9 to TRBJ2-7; no definite D call. V shed 5 bases and J shed 7 bases, with 16 bases lying between them. The germline V gene has CDR1 SGDLS and CDR2 YYNGEE. The CDR3 spans 13 residues. The DNA for the CDR3 is TGTGCCAGCAGTCCTGACTCCCCTAGAGAGCAGTACTTC. Translation gives CASSPDSPREQYF.

J is TRBJ2-3 and V is TRBV24-1, with D tentatively TRBD2 (5 bases). This CDR3 has 14 residues. Germline values: CDR1 KGHDR, CDR2 SFDVKD. Trimming shortened V by 8 bases and J by 3 bases, and 14 bases separated the two germline ends. The CDR3 DNA is TGTGCCACCATGGCTAGCACGAATACAGATACGCAGTATTTT. Its protein product is CATMASTNTDTQYF.

The chain couples TRBV5-1 to TRBJ2-3; TRBD2 agrees at 16 bases. Trimming cost V 2 bases and J 1 base; bases outside gene matches: 4. The CDR3 is made up of 18 amino acids. Looked up from germline, CDR1 is SGHRS and CDR2 is YFSETQ. Written as DNA, the CDR3 is TGCGCCAGCAGCTTCACCGGGACTAGCGGGAGGGGCACAGATACGCAGTATTTT. Amino acids: CASSFTGTSGRGTDTQYF.

The rearrangement uses TRBV5-1 and TRBJ2-1, with 8 positions matching TRBD2. CDR1 and CDR2 (germline): SGHRS, YFSETQ. There are 16 residues in the CDR3. The V and J ends lost 2 bases and 8 bases, in that order; junction bases with no gene match: 12. The CDR3 DNA is TGCGCCAGCAGCTTACAGGGACTAGTGATTGGCGATGAGCAGTTCTTC. This gives the protein CASSLQGLVIGDEQFF. The entire variable domain, with the rest obtained from reference TRBV5-1 and TRBJ2-1, is as follows: KAGVTQTPRYLIKTRGQQVTLSCSPISGHRSVSWYQQTPGQGLQFLFEYFSETQRNKGNFPGRFSGRQFSNSRSEMNVSTLELGDSALYLCASSLQGLVIGDEQFFGPGTRLTVL.

The rearrangement uses TRBV14 and TRBJ2-2, with a possible D match to TRBD2 (6 bases). The CDR3 contains 16 residues. Germline V gene lookup returns CDR1 SGHDN and CDR2 FVKESK. Trimming pared 4 bases from V and 4 bases from J, leaving 16 bases between. In nucleotides, the CDR3 is TGTGCCAGCAGCCCGAACAACCGGGGGTTCACCGGGGAGCTGTTTTTT. Protein: CASSPNNRGFTGELFF.

This chain connects TRBV14 to TRBJ1-1, with 8 bases identical to TRBD1. With 4 bases clipped from V and 2 bases from J, the junction kept 9 bases outside the gene matches. Germline V gene lookup returns CDR1 SGHDN and CDR2 FVKESK. The CDR3 loop spans 16 amino acids. Written as DNA, the CDR3 is TGTGCCAGCAGCCCAAGGACAGGGCGGTTTAACACTGAAGCTTTCTTT. Amino acids: CASSPRTGRFNTEAFF.

The genes are TRBV19 and TRBJ1-3, with D perhaps matching TRBD1 (6 bases). This CDR3 has 16 amino acids. The germline V gene encodes CDR1 LNHDA and CDR2 SQIVND (reference sequence). Trimming pared 4 bases from V and 2 bases from J, leaving 15 bases between. The CDR3 region is CASSNVQGLAGNTIYF. For the CDR3, the DNA is TGTGCCAGTAGTAACGTACAGGGACTAGCTGGAAACACCATATATTTT.

V gene TRBV11-2 combines with J gene TRBJ1-1; the match to TRBD1 covers 7 bases. The ends lost 4 bases at V and 5 bases at J; junction bases unmatched: 10. CDR3 length: 15 residues. Looked up from germline, CDR1 is SGHAT and CDR2 is FQNNGV. The CDR3 coding sequence is TGTGCCAGCAGCTCACTTAAGGGGGCGCGAACTGAAGCTTTCTTT. Amino acid sequence: CASSSLKGARTEAFF.

Note on this clone: Additional DNA sequences in this sample encode the identical CDR3. This chain uses TRBV19 with TRBJ2-7, with D possibly TRBD1 on 6 matching bases. Trimming pared 4 bases from V and 4 bases from J, leaving 8 bases between. The CDR3 loop spans 12 amino acids. Germline V CDR1 and CDR2: LNHDA, SQIVND (reference sequence). The CDR3, as DNA: TGTGCCAGTAGTACACAGGGTTACGAGCAGTACTTC. Residues: CASSTQGYEQYF.

The chain links TRBV7-9 to TRBJ2-5; 12 nucleotides agree with TRBD1. Trimming cost V 4 bases and J 4 bases; bases outside gene matches: 4. Germline V CDR1 and CDR2: SEHNR, FQNEAQ (reference sequence). The CDR3 has 15 amino acids. The CDR3 reads CASSSGQGARETQYF. The CDR3 DNA sequence: TGTGCCAGCAGCTCGGGACAGGGGGCTCGAGAGACCCAGTACTTC. Variable domain in full (rest from reference TRBV7-9 and TRBJ2-5): DTGVSQNPRHKITKRGQNVTFRCDPISEHNRLYWYRQTLGQGPEFLTYFQNEAQLEKSRLLSDRFSAERPKGSFSTLEIQRTEQGDSAMYLCASSSGQGARETQYFGPGTRLLVL.

This sequence joins TRBV19 and TRBJ2-7, with 7 bases identical to TRBD1. V dropped 1 base and J dropped 2; count of bases not matched to a gene: 2. Germline loops: CDR1 LNHDA, CDR2 SQIVND (reference sequence). This CDR3 region has 14 residues. The CDR3 loop reads CASSIGTGTYEQYF. CDR3 sequence (DNA): TGTGCCAGTAGTATAGGGACAGGAACCTACGAGCAGTACTTC.

CDR3 loop: CATGRGGTYEQYF. The CDR3 DNA reads as TGTGCCACCGGGAGAGGGGGCACGTACGAGCAGTACTTC. The genes are TRBV15 and TRBJ2-7; 7 bases match TRBD1. Germline lookup yields CDR1 LNHNV and CDR2 YYDKDF (reference sequence). This CDR3 is built from 13 residues. V lost 8 bases to trimming and J lost 4 bases; unmatched junction nucleotides: 8.